Presented here are 26 T cell receptor beta chains from one specimen sequenced in a study of cytomegalovirus exposure and HLA in healthy donors. The PCR made use of 60 Vbeta and 13 Jbeta primers. Profiled with immunoSEQ multiplex PCR; TCRdb holds only in-frame clones, not every one. The profile shows 200,000 or so clones, 70% to 90% of them singletons. Sequencing was carried out using PBMCs. These receptors were taken from a woman under 30 in good health and CMV-seropositive.

The J gene is TRBJ1-5, the V gene TRBV7-9, with 8 bases identical to TRBD1. Germline lookup yields CDR1 SEHNR and CDR2 FQNEAQ (reference sequence). Germline trimming cut 6 bases from V and 7 bases from J; bases unmatched to any gene: 5. This CDR3 is built from 13 residues. CDR3: CASRGQEGQPQHF. In nucleotides, the CDR3 is TGTGCCAGCAGGGGACAGGAGGGACAGCCCCAGCATTTT.

The chain couples TRBV7-9 to TRBJ1-6; tentatively, D is TRBD1 (5 bases). Germline V gives CDR1 SEHNR, CDR2 FQNEAQ (reference sequence). The CDR3 spans 14 residues. The V end was cut by 6 bases, the J end by 10 bases, with 16 bases between. CDR3 bases: TGTGCCAGCAGACGGATCGGGGGGAGCTCACCCCTCCACTTT. Encoded protein: CASRRIGGSSPLHF.

V is TRBV28 and J is TRBJ1-2; D is possibly TRBD1 (6 bases). Trimming removed 3 bases from V and 2 bases from J, with 10 bases in between. This CDR3 spans 14 amino acids. Germline V gene lookup returns CDR1 MDHEN and CDR2 SYDVKM. The DNA of the CDR3 is TGTGCCAGCAGTTTGCAGGGGCTGAACTATGGCTACACCTTC. It specifies CASSLQGLNYGYTF.

In regard to this clone: One junction end does not reproduce the germline sequence, and a read error may be involved. The chain is built from TRBV5-1 and TRBJ2-2; a possible D gene is TRBD1 (5 bases). Germline V gene data show CDR1 as SGHRS and CDR2 as YFSETQ. This CDR3 comprises 15 residues. The chain's CDR3 is CASSLGQGNTGELFF. CDR3 nucleotide sequence: TGCGCCAGCAGTTTGGGTCAGGGAAACACCGGGGAGCTGTTTTTT. Full variable domain (rest looked up from reference TRBV5-1 and TRBJ2-2): KAGVTQTPRYLIKTRGQQVTLSCSPISGHRSVSWYQQTPGQGLQFLFEYFSETQRNKGNFPGRFSGRQFSNSRSEMNVSTLELGDSALYLCASSLGQGNTGELFFGEGSRLTVL.

The chain links TRBV2 to TRBJ2-7; no clear D. V lost 3 bases to trimming and J lost 3 bases, with 9 bases between them. This CDR3 region has 13 residues. Germline CDR1 SNHLY, CDR2 FYNNEI. The CDR3 DNA follows: TGTGCCAGCAGTGAGTCGTCAGGCTACGAGCAGTACGTC. This encodes CASSESSGYEQYV.

CDR3 residues: CASSPYTGQADTEAFF. The CDR3 region has the DNA TGTGCCAGCTCACCATATACGGGACAGGCTGACACTGAAGCTTTCTTT. This chain links TRBV18 with TRBJ1-1, with 8 bases fitting TRBD1. The trim removed 2 bases at V and 3 bases at J, leaving 8 bases unmatched. The CDR3 spans 16 residues. CDR1 and CDR2 from the germline V gene are KGHSH and LQKENI.

This chain uses TRBV7-9 with TRBJ2-4; D unclear. The CDR3 loop spans 15 amino acids. Trimming took 5 bases from V and 0 from J, leaving 11 bases between them. The germline gives CDR1 SEHNR, CDR2 FQNEAQ (reference sequence). The CDR3 bases are TGTGCCAGCAGCCCCACCTCAGTAGCCAAAAACATTCAGTACTTC. Amino acid sequence: CASSPTSVAKNIQYF.

The chain combines TRBV30 with TRBJ2-3, with 10 bases lining up with TRBD1. The CDR3 spans 14 residues. Germline V gives CDR1 GTSNPN, CDR2 SVGIG (reference sequence). The ends lost 3 bases at V and 3 bases at J; junction bases unmatched: 3. DNA of the CDR3: TGTGCCTGGAGCCAGGACAGGGGGACAGATACGCAGTATTTT. It encodes CAWSQDRGTDTQYF. Based on the CDR3 plus reference TRBV30 and TRBJ2-3, the full variable domain is SQTIHQWPATLVQPVGSPLSLECTVEGTSNPNLYWYRQAAGRGLQLLFYSVGIGQISSEVPQNLSASRPQDRQFILSSKKLLLSDSGFYLCAWSQDRGTDTQYFGPGTRLTVL.

The V and J genes are TRBV6-5 and TRBJ1-2; a possible D gene is TRBD1 (5 bases). Trimming shortened V by 7 bases and J by 6 bases, and 12 bases separated the two germline ends. The CDR3 is 12 residues long. CDR1 is MNHEY, CDR2 SVGAGI, per germline. The CDR3, as DNA: TGTGCCAGCACCCAGCGGGGGGATGGCTACACCTTC. Its protein is CASTQRGDGYTF.

The genes are TRBV6-8 and TRBJ2-7, with TRBD2 identical over 12 bases. Looked up from germline, CDR1 is MNHGY and CDR2 is SAAAGT. The V and J ends lost 3 bases and 7 bases, in that order; junction bases with no gene match: 13. The CDR3 is 17 residues long. This CDR3 is CASSYMGLAGPGGEQYF. CDR3 coding DNA: TGTGCCAGCAGTTATATGGGACTAGCGGGTCCCGGTGGTGAGCAGTACTTC.

The chain has TRBV5-1 and TRBJ1-3; TRBD1 agrees at 8 bases. Unmatched junction bases numbered 8, after V lost 3 bases and J lost 0 bases. CDR3 length: 17 amino acids. Germline CDR1 and CDR2: SGHRS and YFSETQ. The CDR3, as DNA: TGCGCCAGCAGCTCGACAGGGGCCGGATACTCTGGAAACACCATATATTTT. Its translation is CASSSTGAGYSGNTIYF.

This clone was found once. The chain carries TRBV5-6 and TRBJ1-2; the match to TRBD1 covers 7 bases. The CDR3 contains 14 residues. CDR1 and CDR2 from the germline V gene are SGHDT and YYEEEE. V dropped 2 bases and J dropped 4; count of bases not matched to a gene: 5. The CDR3 is CASSFTGVAYGYTF. In nucleotides, the CDR3 is TGTGCCAGCAGCTTCACAGGGGTTGCCTATGGCTACACCTTC. The complete variable domain, with remaining parts taken from reference TRBV5-6 and TRBJ1-2, reads DAGVTQSPTHLIKTRGQQVTLRCSPKSGHDTVSWYQQALGQGPQFIFQYYEEEERQRGNFPDRFSGHQFPNYSSELNVNALLLGDSALYLCASSFTGVAYGYTFGSGTRLTVV.

The chain combines TRBV7-3 with TRBJ1-2, with 7 bases identical to TRBD1. CDR3 length equals 15 residues. Germline trimming cut 0 bases from V and 4 bases from J; bases unmatched to any gene: 5. The germline V gene has CDR1 SGHTA and CDR2 FQGTGA. The DNA of the CDR3 is TGTGCCAGCAGCTTAACGCAGGGGGATGTCTATGGCTACACCTTC. Its translation is CASSLTQGDVYGYTF.

The chain employs TRBV9 and TRBJ1-4; tentative D call: TRBD1 (6 bases). The V gene lost 1 base and the J gene lost 0 bases, with 10 bases spanning the gap. The CDR3 is made up of 16 amino acids. Germline loops: CDR1 SGDLS, CDR2 YYNGEE. The DNA of the CDR3 is TGTGCCAGCAGCGTATGGGGGCGGTCAACTAATGAAAAACTGTTTTTT. Residues: CASSVWGRSTNEKLFF.

This clone was seen only a few times. The chain couples TRBV18 to TRBJ2-3, with D perhaps matching TRBD1 (6 bases). The CDR3 is 15 amino acids. V was trimmed by 1 base and J by 1 base, leaving 9 bases between them. Germline V CDR1 and CDR2: KGHSH, LQKENI. CDR3 loop: CASSPHPGGTDTQYF. For the CDR3, the DNA is TGTGCCAGCTCACCACACCCAGGGGGCACAGATACGCAGTATTTT. The full variable domain, its missing parts supplied by reference TRBV18 and TRBJ2-3, is NAGVMQNPRHLVRRRGQEARLRCSPMKGHSHVYWYRQLPEEGLKFMVYLQKENIIDESGMPKERFSAEFPKEGPSILRIQQVVRGDSAAYFCASSPHPGGTDTQYFGPGTRLTVL.

This chain connects TRBV2 to TRBJ2-1, with 7 bases lining up with TRBD2. The CDR3 is 16 residues long. V lost 1 base and J lost 6; bases outside the gene matches: 9. Germline V lookup: CDR1 SNHLY, CDR2 FYNNEI. This CDR3 reads CASSEVTYGGSNEQFF. The CDR3, as DNA: TGTGCCAGCAGTGAAGTCACCTACGGGGGGAGCAATGAGCAGTTCTTC.

The chain joins TRBV2 to TRBJ2-1, with 10 nucleotides matching TRBD2. With V trimmed by 8 bases and J by 4 bases, 8 bases remained unmatched. CDR1 is SNHLY and CDR2 is FYNNEI in the germline V gene. This CDR3 region has 15 residues. The CDR3 DNA reads as TGTGCCAGCTTGTTAGGGACTAGCGCGTACAATGAGCAGTTCTTC. Its translation: CASLLGTSAYNEQFF.

This clone was counted only a few times. The V gene is TRBV7-8, the J gene TRBJ1-1; no reliable D call. The V gene's germline CDR1 is SGHVS and CDR2 FQNEAQ. CDR3 length equals 13 residues. Trimming took off 4 bases at V and 6 bases at J, with 12 bases between the two ends. CDR3 sequence reads: CASSSLNTPEAFF. In nucleotides, the CDR3 is TGTGCCAGCAGCTCCCTTAACACGCCTGAAGCTTTCTTT.

The chain couples TRBV6-5 to TRBJ1-1, with a weak D call TRBD1 (5 bases). Germline V gene lookup returns CDR1 MNHEY and CDR2 SVGAGI. There are 14 residues in the CDR3. V was pared by 5 bases and J by 5 bases, with 15 bases between. The CDR3 DNA reads TGTGCCAGCAGTCACCGGGGGGTCGAGACTGAAGCTTTCTTT. Protein sequence: CASSHRGVETEAFF.

The chain carries TRBV5-4 and TRBJ1-3, with D hard to call. The germline V gene has CDR1 SGHNT and CDR2 YYREEE (reference sequence). The V gene lost 0 bases and the J gene lost 0 bases, with 13 bases spanning the gap. This CDR3 spans 17 amino acids. DNA for the CDR3: TGTGCCAGCAGCTTGGGGTCAACGGTTTCCTCTGGAAACACCATATATTTT. Translated, it gives CASSLGSTVSSGNTIYF. The full variable domain, with the rest looked up from reference TRBV5-4 and TRBJ1-3, is ETGVTQSPTHLIKTRGQQVTLRCSSQSGHNTVSWYQQALGQGPQFIFQYYREEENGRGNFPPRFSGLQFPNYSSELNVNALELDDSALYLCASSLGSTVSSGNTIYFGEGSWLTVV.

The V and J genes are TRBV5-6 and TRBJ1-6, with a tentative D call TRBD1 (6 bases). V lost 0 bases and J lost 11, with 12 bases in between. CDR3 length: 14 residues. The germline V gene encodes CDR1 SGHDT and CDR2 YYEEEE. In nucleotides, the CDR3 is TGTGCCAGCAGCTTGGTGGGACATAAGACACCCCTCCACTTT. Residues: CASSLVGHKTPLHF.

The chain has TRBV5-4 and TRBJ2-3, with 10 positions matching TRBD2. The germline gives CDR1 SGHNT, CDR2 YYREEE (reference sequence). V lost 4 bases and J lost 4; bases outside the gene matches: 6. The CDR3 spans 15 residues. In DNA, the CDR3 is TGTGCCAGCAGCAAAGGGACTAGCGAGGCAGATACGCAGTATTTT. It translates to CASSKGTSEADTQYF.

The chain has TRBV7-2 and TRBJ1-4; TRBD1 agrees at 8 bases. Germline trimming cut 5 bases from V and 10 bases from J; bases unmatched to any gene: 12. This CDR3 spans 15 amino acids. Looked up from germline, CDR1 is SGHTA and CDR2 is FQGNSA. The DNA of the CDR3 is TGTGCCAGCAGCAAGACAGGGGCTGCCGGGCGAAAACTGTTTTTT. This encodes CASSKTGAAGRKLFF.

The chain is built from TRBV29-1 and TRBJ1-2; D is unresolved. Trimming left V 0 bases short and J 8 bases short, with 13 bases between. The CDR3 is 13 amino acids. Germline-derived CDR1 and CDR2 are SQVTM and ANQGSEA. Here the CDR3 DNA reads TGCAGCGTTGAAGACAGAATAACTATGGGCTACACCTTC. Amino acids: CSVEDRITMGYTF.

The rearrangement links TRBV7-2 to TRBJ2-3; a possible D gene is TRBD1 (6 bases). CDR1 is SGHTA and CDR2 is FQGNSA in the germline V gene. The germline V and J ends were trimmed by 6 bases and 5 bases, with 9 bases remaining between them. The CDR3 consists of 12 residues. The CDR3 loop reads CASRTGGDTQYF. The CDR3 coding sequence is TGTGCCAGCAGGACAGGAGGAGATACGCAGTATTTT.

The chain recombines TRBV7-9 with TRBJ2-1; D unclear. Germline-derived CDR1 and CDR2 are SEHNR and FQNEAQ (reference sequence). CDR3 length equals 13 residues. V was trimmed by 4 bases and J by 8 bases, leaving 12 bases between them. The CDR3 DNA follows: TGTGCCAGCAGCTCGACTTTACAAGATGAGCAGTTCTTC. Translating it yields CASSSTLQDEQFF.